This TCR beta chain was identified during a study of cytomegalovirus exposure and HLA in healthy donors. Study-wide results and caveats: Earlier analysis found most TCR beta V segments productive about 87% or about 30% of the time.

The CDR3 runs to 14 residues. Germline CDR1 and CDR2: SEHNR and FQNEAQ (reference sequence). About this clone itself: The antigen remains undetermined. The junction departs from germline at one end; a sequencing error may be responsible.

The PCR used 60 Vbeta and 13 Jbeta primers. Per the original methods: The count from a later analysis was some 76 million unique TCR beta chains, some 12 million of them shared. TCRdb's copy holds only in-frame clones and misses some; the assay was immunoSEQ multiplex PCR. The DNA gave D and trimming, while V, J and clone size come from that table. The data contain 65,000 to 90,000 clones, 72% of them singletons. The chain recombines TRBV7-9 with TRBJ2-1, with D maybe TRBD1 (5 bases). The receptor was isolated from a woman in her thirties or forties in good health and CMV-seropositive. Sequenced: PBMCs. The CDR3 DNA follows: TGTTCCAGCAGCTCATTGACAGCATACAATGAGCAGTTCTTC. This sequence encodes CSSSSLTAYNEQFF.